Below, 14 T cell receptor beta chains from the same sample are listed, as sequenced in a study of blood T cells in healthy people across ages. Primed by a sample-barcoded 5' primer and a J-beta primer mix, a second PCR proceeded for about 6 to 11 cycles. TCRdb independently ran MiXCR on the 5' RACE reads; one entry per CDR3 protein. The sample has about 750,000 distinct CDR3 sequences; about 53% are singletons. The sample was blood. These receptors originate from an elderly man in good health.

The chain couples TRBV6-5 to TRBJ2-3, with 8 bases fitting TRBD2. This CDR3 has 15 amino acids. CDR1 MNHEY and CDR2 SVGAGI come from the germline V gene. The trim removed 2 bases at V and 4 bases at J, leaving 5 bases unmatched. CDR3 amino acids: CASSYQREYADTQYF. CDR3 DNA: TGTGCCAGCAGTTACCAGCGGGAGTACGCAGATACGCAGTATTTT.

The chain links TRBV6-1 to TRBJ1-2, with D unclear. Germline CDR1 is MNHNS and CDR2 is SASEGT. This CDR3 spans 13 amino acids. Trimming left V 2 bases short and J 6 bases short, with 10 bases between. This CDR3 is CASSEMALHGYTF. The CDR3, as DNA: TGTGCCAGCAGTGAAATGGCACTTCATGGCTACACCTTC.

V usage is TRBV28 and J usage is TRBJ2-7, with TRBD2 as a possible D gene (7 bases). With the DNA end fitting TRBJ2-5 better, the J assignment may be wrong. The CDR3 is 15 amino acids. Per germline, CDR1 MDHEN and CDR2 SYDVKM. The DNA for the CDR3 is TGTGCCAGCAGTCCGGGGGGCCCTCCCCAAGAGACCCAGTACTTC. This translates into CASSPGGPPQETQYF.

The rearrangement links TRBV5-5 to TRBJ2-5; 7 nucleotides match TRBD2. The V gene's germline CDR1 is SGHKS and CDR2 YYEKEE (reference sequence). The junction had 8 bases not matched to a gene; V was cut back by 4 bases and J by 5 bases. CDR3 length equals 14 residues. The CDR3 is CASSRARGEETQYF. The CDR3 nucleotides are TGTGCCAGCAGCCGCGCTCGGGGGGAGGAGACCCAGTACTTC. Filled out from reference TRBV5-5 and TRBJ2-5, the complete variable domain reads DAGVTQSPTHLIKTRGQQVTLRCSPISGHKSVSWYQQVLGQGPQFIFQYYEKEERGRGNFPDRFSARQFPNYSSELNVNALLLGDSALYLCASSRARGEETQYFGPGTRLLVL.

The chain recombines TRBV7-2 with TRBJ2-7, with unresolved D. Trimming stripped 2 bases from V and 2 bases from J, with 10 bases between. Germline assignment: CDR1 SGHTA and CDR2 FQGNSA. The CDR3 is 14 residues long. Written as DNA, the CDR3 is TGTGCCAGCAGCTTACAGGTTACTCCCTACGAGCAGTACTTC. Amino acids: CASSLQVTPYEQYF.

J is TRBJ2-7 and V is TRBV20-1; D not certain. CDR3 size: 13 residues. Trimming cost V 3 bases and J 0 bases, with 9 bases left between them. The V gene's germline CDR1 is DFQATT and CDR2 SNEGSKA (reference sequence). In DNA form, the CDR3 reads TGCAGTGCTAGGAAACGGAGCTCCTACGAGCAGTACTTC. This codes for CSARKRSSYEQYF.

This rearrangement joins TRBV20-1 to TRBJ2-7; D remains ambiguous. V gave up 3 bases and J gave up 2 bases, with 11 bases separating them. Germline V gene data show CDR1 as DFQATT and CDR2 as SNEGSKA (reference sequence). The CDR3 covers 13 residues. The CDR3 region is CSARPGYAYEQYF. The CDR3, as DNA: TGCAGTGCTAGGCCCGGGTATGCCTACGAGCAGTACTTC.

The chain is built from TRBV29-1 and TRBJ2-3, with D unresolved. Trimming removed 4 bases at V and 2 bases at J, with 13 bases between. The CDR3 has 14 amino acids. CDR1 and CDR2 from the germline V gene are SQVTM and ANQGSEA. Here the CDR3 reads CSVVFGGVTDTQYF. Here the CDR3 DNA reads TGCAGCGTTGTGTTCGGTGGGGTCACAGATACGCAGTATTTT.

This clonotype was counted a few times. CDR3 residues: CSAIGASHEQYF. CDR3 sequence (DNA): TGCAGCGCCATCGGGGCTAGCCACGAGCAGTACTTC. The chain recombines TRBV29-1 with TRBJ2-7; either TRBD1 or TRBD2 may fit D (5 bases each). The germline CDR1 and CDR2 sequences are SQVTM and ANQGSEA. Trimming took 7 bases from V and 5 from J, leaving 15 bases between them. The CDR3 is made up of 12 amino acids.

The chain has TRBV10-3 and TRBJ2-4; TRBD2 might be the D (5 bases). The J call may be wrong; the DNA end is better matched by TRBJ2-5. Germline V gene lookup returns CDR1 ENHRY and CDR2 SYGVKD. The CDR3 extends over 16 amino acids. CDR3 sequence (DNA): TGTGCCATCAGTGAGCCCGAACTAGTATCGGGAGAGACCCAGTACTTC. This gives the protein CAISEPELVSGETQYF.

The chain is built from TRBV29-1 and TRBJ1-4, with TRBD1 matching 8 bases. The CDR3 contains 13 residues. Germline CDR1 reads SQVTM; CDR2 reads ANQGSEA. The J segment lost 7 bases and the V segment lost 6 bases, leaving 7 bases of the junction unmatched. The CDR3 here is CSVQGAGIEKLFF. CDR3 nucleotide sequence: TGCAGCGTGCAGGGGGCTGGGATTGAAAAACTGTTTTTT.

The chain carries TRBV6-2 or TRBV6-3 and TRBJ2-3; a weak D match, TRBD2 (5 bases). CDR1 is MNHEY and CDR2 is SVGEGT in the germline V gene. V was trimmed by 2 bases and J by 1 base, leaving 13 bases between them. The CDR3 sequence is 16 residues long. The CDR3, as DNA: TGTGCCAGCAGTTACGTCGAGGGAATGGGCACAGATACGCAGTATTTT. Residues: CASSYVEGMGTDTQYF.

The CDR3 reads CASSQEGVYGNTEAFF. The CDR3 nucleotides are TGTGCCAGCAGCCAAGAAGGAGTCTATGGGAACACTGAAGCTTTCTTT. The chain is built from TRBV3-1 and TRBJ1-1; no clear D gene. Germline V gene lookup returns CDR1 LGHDT and CDR2 YNNKEL (reference sequence). Trimming shortened V by 0 bases and J by 1 base, and 12 bases separated the two germline ends. This CDR3 has 16 residues.

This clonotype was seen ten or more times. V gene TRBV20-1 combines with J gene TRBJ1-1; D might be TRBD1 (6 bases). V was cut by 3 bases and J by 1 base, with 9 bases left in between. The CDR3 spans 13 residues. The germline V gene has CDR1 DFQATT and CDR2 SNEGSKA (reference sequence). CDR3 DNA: TGCAGTGCTAGGGAGACAGGGAACACTGAAGCTTTCTTT. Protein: CSARETGNTEAFF.